The rows below give T cell receptor beta chains drawn from one sample of a study of blood T cell repertoires in COVID-19. The table came from immunoSEQ multiplex PCR; TCRdb's copy has only in-frame clones and leaves some out. The sample shows 150,000 to 200,000 clones, approximately 79% of them seen only once. Sequencing was performed on peripheral blood. These receptors were taken from a woman in her forties with COVID-19, enrolled during active disease. The CDR3 runs from the conserved cysteine through the conserved F or W. D genes are given only for firm matches. For some rows the clone size is stated as once, few or many, or as a class when expanded; others skip it.

d_gene	v_gene	abundance	j_gene	CDR3aa	CDR3nt
NA	TRBV11-3	NA	TRBJ2-5	CASSLDSGPQETQYF	TGTGCCAGCAGCTTAGATTCAGGGCCCCAAGAGACCCAGTACTTC
TRBD1	TRBV3-1/TRBV3-2	NA	TRBJ1-6	CASSQDRGQGKKSPLHF	TGTGCCAGCAGCCAAGATAGGGGACAGGGAAAAAAATCACCCCTCCACTTT
TRBD1	TRBV2	once	TRBJ2-2	CASTTDRDGELFF	TGTGCCAGCACAACCGACAGGGACGGGGAGCTGTTTTTT
NA	TRBV6-1	NA	TRBJ2-1	CASSVGLYGGSYNEQFF	TGTGCCAGCAGTGTCGGGTTATACGGGGGCTCCTACAATGAGCAGTTCTTC
NA	TRBV7-9	NA	TRBJ1-2	CASSSTPQGGYTF	TGTGCCAGCAGCTCCACCCCCCAGGGTGGCTACACCTTC
TRBD1	TRBV19	once	TRBJ1-1	CASNRGGTEAFF	TGTGCCAGTAACAGGGGAGGCACTGAAGCTTTCTTT
NA	TRBV4-1	NA	TRBJ2-7	CASSQDPGMEQYF	TGCGCCAGCAGCCAAGACCCGGGTATGGAGCAGTACTTC
NA	TRBV7-9	NA	TRBJ1-4	CASSSGVANEKLFF	TGTGCCAGCAGCTCAGGGGTGGCTAATGAAAAACTGTTTTTT
TRBD2	TRBV19	few	TRBJ2-2	CASSQAGANTGELFF	TGTGCCAGTAGTCAAGCGGGAGCGAACACCGGGGAGCTGTTTTTT
TRBD1	TRBV11-3	NA	TRBJ2-3	CASSPGTGGRDTQYF	TGTGCCAGCAGCCCAGGGACAGGAGGTAGAGATACGCAGTATTTT
NA	TRBV24-1	once	TRBJ2-2	CATSDLTGELFF	TGTGCCACCAGTGACCTAACCGGGGAGCTGTTTTTT
NA	TRBV5-3	NA	TRBJ1-1	CARSLFPKSEAFF	TGTGCCAGAAGCTTGTTCCCTAAGAGTGAAGCTTTCTTT
TRBD2	TRBV11-3	NA	TRBJ2-5	CASSYSGGETQYF	TGTGCCAGCAGCTACTCGGGGGGAGAGACCCAGTACTTC
NA	TRBV28	NA	TRBJ2-1	CASSFDSSSYNEQFF	TGTGCCAGCAGTTTTGACAGCAGCTCCTACAATGAGCAGTTCTTC
NA	TRBV10-3	NA	TRBJ2-1	CATGPGIEQFF	TGTGCCACAGGCCCAGGGATTGAGCAGTTCTTC
TRBD1	TRBV7-8	NA	TRBJ1-5	CASSGPGQGALSNQPQHF	TGTGCCAGCAGTGGCCCGGGACAGGGGGCGTTAAGCAATCAGCCCCAGCATTTT
NA	TRBV4-2	NA	TRBJ1-2	CASSQDQRPGVNYGYTF	TGTGCCAGCAGCCAAGATCAGAGGCCGGGGGTAAACTATGGCTACACCTTC
NA	TRBV7-8	NA	TRBJ1-1	CASTFSGAETEAFF	TGTGCCAGCACCTTTAGTGGAGCGGAGACTGAAGCTTTCTTT
NA	TRBV9	NA	TRBJ2-3	CASSVGSSSTDTQYF	TGTGCCAGCAGCGTGGGCAGCTCAAGCACAGATACGCAGTATTTT
NA	TRBV2	NA	TRBJ2-7	CASRDLSGEQYF	TGTGCCAGCAGGGACCTTTCAGGGGAGCAGTACTTC